One and the same sample provided the 9 T cell receptor beta chains below, sequenced in a study of blood T cell repertoires in COVID-19. Measured with immunoSEQ multiplex PCR; TCRdb has only the in-frame clones, and not every one. The sample lists roughly 25,000 clones, about 89% seen once, with over 9.5% in the top ten. The material sequenced was peripheral blood. Source of these receptors: a man in his 70s with acute or convalescent COVID-19.

V gene TRBV24-1 combines with J gene TRBJ2-5, with a weak D call TRBD1 (5 bases). Germline CDR1 and CDR2: KGHDR and SFDVKD. The CDR3 spans 14 residues. The V gene lost 2 bases and the J gene lost 5 bases, with 11 bases spanning the gap. CDR3 residues: CATSDWEGDETQYF. The CDR3 region has the DNA TGTGCCACCAGTGATTGGGAAGGGGATGAGACCCAGTACTTC.

The chain has TRBV10-1 and TRBJ2-2; weak D call: TRBD1 (6 bases). The germline gives CDR1 WNHNN, CDR2 SYGVQD (reference sequence). The V end lost 3 bases, the J end lost 6 bases, and 14 bases lay between the germline ends. CDR3 length: 15 residues. This CDR3 reads CASSDHRADAGELFF. CDR3 nucleotide sequence: TGCGCCAGCAGTGATCACAGGGCGGACGCCGGGGAGCTGTTTTTT.

V and J are TRBV15 and TRBJ1-6, with a possible D match to TRBD1 (6 bases). The CDR3 is 17 residues long. V dropped 2 bases and J dropped 10 bases, with 21 bases sitting between them. Germline values: CDR1 LNHNV, CDR2 YYDKDF (reference sequence). CDR3 bases: TGTGCCACCAGCAGACTCGCCGGAGGCAGGGGCGGATCACCCCTCCACTTT. This gives the protein CATSRLAGGRGGSPLHF.

This chain links TRBV6-5 with TRBJ2-2; 11 bases fit TRBD2. CDR1 is MNHEY, CDR2 SVGAGI, per germline. Trimming took 11 bases from V and 0 from J; bases not matched to a gene: 5. The CDR3 runs to 15 residues. CDR3 DNA sequence: TGTGCCGCGACTAGCGGGGCTGCGAACACCGGGGAGCTGTTTTTT. Protein: CAATSGAANTGELFF.

The V gene is TRBV7-9, the J gene TRBJ2-3, with TRBD2 identical over 8 bases. V shed 4 bases, J shed 5 bases, and the junction held 11 bases outside the gene matches. CDR3 length equals 16 residues. Germline V CDR1 and CDR2: SEHNR, FQNEAQ (reference sequence). The CDR3: CASSSLPSGRRDTQYF. CDR3 DNA: TGTGCCAGCAGCTCCTTACCCAGCGGGAGACGAGATACGCAGTATTTT.

This chain joins TRBV7-8 and TRBJ1-2, with D hard to call. The CDR3 totals 12 residues. The germline gives CDR1 SGHVS, CDR2 FQNEAQ. The V gene lost 0 bases and the J gene lost 10 bases, with 9 bases spanning the gap. The CDR3 here is CASSLAGEVYTF. CDR3 nucleotides: TGTGCCAGCAGCTTAGCTGGGGAGGTCTACACCTTC.

The chain combines TRBV20-1 with TRBJ2-5; TRBD2 might be the D (5 bases). This CDR3 has 13 residues. Germline V lookup: CDR1 DFQATT, CDR2 SNEGSKA (reference sequence). The V end was cut by 3 bases, the J end by 0 bases, with 8 bases between. The CDR3 region is CSASTTNQETQYF. CDR3 nucleotide sequence: TGCAGTGCTAGTACGACTAACCAAGAGACCCAGTACTTC.

The CDR3 nucleotides are TGTGCCAGCAGTAAGTGGGCCCTAAATTCACCCCTCCACTTT. Translated, it gives CASSKWALNSPLHF. This sequence joins TRBV27 and TRBJ1-6, with unresolved D. Between the trimmed V and J ends, which lost 5 bases and 7 bases, there was a span of 12 bases. Germline assignment: CDR1 MNHEY and CDR2 SMNVEV (reference sequence). This CDR3 region has 14 residues.

The V and J genes are TRBV7-6 and TRBJ2-1, with 9 bases fitting TRBD2. CDR1 and CDR2 (germline): SGHVS, FNYEAQ. V dropped 5 bases and J dropped 6; count of bases not matched to a gene: 11. CDR3 size: 16 residues. Here the CDR3 reads CASSRGAGGPSNEQFF. In DNA form, the CDR3 reads TGTGCCAGCAGCCGTGGGGCGGGAGGGCCAAGCAATGAGCAGTTCTTC.